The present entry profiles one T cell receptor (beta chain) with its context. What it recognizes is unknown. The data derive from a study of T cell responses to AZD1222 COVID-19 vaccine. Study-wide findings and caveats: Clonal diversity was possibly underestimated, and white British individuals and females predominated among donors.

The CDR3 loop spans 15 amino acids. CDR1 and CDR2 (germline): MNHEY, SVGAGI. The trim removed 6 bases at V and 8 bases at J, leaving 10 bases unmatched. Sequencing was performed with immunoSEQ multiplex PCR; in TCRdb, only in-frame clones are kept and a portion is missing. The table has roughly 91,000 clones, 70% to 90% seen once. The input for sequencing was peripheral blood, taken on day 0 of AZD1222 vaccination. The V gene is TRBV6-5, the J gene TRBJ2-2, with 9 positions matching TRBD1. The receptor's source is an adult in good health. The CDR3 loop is CASSPGTGWSGELFF. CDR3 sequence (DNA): TGTGCCAGCAGCCCCGGGACAGGGTGGTCGGGGGAGCTGTTTTTT.